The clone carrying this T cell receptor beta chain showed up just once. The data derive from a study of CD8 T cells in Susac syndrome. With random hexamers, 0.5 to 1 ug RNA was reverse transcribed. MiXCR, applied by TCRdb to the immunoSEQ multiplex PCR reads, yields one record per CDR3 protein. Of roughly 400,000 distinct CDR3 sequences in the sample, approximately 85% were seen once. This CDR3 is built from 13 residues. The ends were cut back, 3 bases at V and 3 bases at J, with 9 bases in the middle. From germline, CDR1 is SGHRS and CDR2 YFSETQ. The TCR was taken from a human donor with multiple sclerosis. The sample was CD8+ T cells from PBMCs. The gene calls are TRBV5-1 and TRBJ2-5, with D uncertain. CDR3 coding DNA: TGCGCCAGCAGCTCCGACACTGAAGAGACCCAGTACTTC. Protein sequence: CASSSDTEETQYF. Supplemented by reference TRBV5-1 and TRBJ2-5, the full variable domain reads KAGVTQTPRYLIKTRGQQVTLSCSPISGHRSVSWYQQTPGQGLQFLFEYFSETQRNKGNFPGRFSGRQFSNSRSEMNVSTLELGDSALYLCASSSDTEETQYFGPGTRLLVL.